These 5 T cell receptor beta chains were all obtained from the same sample, sequenced in a study of T cells in Graves' hyperthyroidism and ophthalmopathy. The investigators amplified TCR beta CDR3 regions from RNA transcripts. The HTBI primer set served for first-round RT-PCR of the TCR CDR3. TCRdb redid the calling of the multiplex PCR reads with MiXCR, one entry per CDR3 protein. Of more than 150,000 distinct CDR3 sequences listed, about 17% were seen once; the top ten hold roughly 30%. Sequences were obtained from blood. The source is a woman aged 45-59 years with Graves' hyperthyroidism.

This clonotype was seen at least ten times. The chain combines TRBV19 with TRBJ2-1, with a possible D match to TRBD2 (6 bases). V lost 3 bases to trimming and J lost 2 bases, with 8 bases between them. In germline, CDR1 is LNHDA, CDR2 SQIVND (reference sequence). CDR3 length equals 14 residues. CDR3 sequence (DNA): TGTGCCAGTAGTATTTCGGGGGCCTACAATGAGCAGTTCTTC. Translated: CASSISGAYNEQFF.

This clonotype appeared a single time. The CDR3 is CASRLLPASEQFF. The CDR3 DNA sequence: TGTGCCAGCAGACTCCTCCCGGCCAGTGAGCAGTTCTTC. This chain joins TRBV7-3 and TRBJ2-1; D uncertain. Trimming took off 6 bases at V and 9 bases at J, with 15 bases between the two ends. The germline V gene encodes CDR1 SGHTA and CDR2 FQGTGA. This CDR3 is 13 amino acids long.

This clonotype appeared many times. This chain joins TRBV7-2 and TRBJ2-2; D ambiguous. The length of the CDR3 is 14 residues. Germline V lookup: CDR1 SGHTA, CDR2 FQGNSA. V lost 0 bases and J 3 bases, leaving 5 bases between the germline ends. The chain's CDR3 is CASSLAPYTGELFF. As DNA, the CDR3 is TGTGCCAGCAGCTTAGCGCCGTACACCGGGGAGCTGTTTTTT.

This clonotype has at least ten counts. The V call is TRBV12-3 or TRBV12-4, the J call TRBJ2-7, with TRBD2 matching over 7 bases. The V gene end was trimmed by 3 bases and the J gene end by 0 bases; junction bases not matched to a gene: 5. This CDR3 is built from 15 residues. This CDR3 reads CASSFGRGSSYEQYF. As DNA, the CDR3 is TGTGCCAGCAGTTTCGGGCGGGGGAGCTCCTACGAGCAGTACTTC.

This clonotype was counted at least ten times. This rearrangement joins TRBV20-1 to TRBJ2-5; 8 bases align to TRBD1. From germline, CDR1 is DFQATT and CDR2 SNEGSKA (reference sequence). V trimming: 0 bases; J trimming: 5 bases; junction bases outside the gene matches: 8. CDR3 size: 15 residues. In DNA, the CDR3 is TGCAGTGCTAGAGATCTGGACAGGGAAGGGGAGACCCAGTACTTC. As protein: CSARDLDREGETQYF.